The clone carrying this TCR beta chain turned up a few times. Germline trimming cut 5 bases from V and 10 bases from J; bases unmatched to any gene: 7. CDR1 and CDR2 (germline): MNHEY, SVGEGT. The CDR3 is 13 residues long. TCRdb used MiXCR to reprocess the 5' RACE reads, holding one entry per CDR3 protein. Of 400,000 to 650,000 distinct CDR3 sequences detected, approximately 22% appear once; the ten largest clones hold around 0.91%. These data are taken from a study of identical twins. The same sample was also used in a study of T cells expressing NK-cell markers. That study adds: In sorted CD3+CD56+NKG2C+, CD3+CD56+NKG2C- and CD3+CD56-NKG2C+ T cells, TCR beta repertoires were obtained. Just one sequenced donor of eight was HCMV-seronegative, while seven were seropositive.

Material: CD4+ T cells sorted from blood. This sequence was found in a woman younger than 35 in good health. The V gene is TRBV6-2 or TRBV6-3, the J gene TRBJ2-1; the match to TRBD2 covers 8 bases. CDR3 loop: CASSRAGDDEQFF. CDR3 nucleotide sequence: TGTGCCAGCAGTCGAGCGGGAGACGACGAGCAGTTCTTC.